This TCR beta chain was documented in a study of OX40 agonist ivuxolimab in advanced cancers. CDR3 length equals 13 residues. From germline, CDR1 is SQVTM and CDR2 ANQGSEA. Trimming stripped 7 bases from V and 2 bases from J, with 11 bases between. Data came from immunoSEQ multiplex PCR; TCRdb stores just in-frame clones and leaves some out. The repertoire holds about 98,000 clones, with 75% to 90% as singletons. This TCR was recovered from an adult with an advanced solid tumor such as melanoma, head and neck, liver or kidney cancer. The sample consisted of CD4+ or CD8+ T cells sorted from blood, taken in a trial of the OX40 agonist ivuxolimab. The chain is built from TRBV29-1 and TRBJ2-2; D gene uncertain. CDR3 loop: CSAPAINTGELFF. Here the CDR3 DNA reads TGCAGCGCCCCCGCGATCAACACCGGGGAGCTGTTTTTT.